The rows below give T cell receptor beta chains drawn from one sample of a study of T cells in Graves' hyperthyroidism and ophthalmopathy. Via MiXCR, TCRdb re-called the multiplex PCR reads, giving one row per CDR3 protein. The sample yields 660,000 or so distinct CDR3 sequences, about 20% seen once. The sample was blood. These receptors came from a man younger than 40 with Graves' ophthalmopathy. Each CDR3 is given without its conserved first and last residue. The order of the fields is J gene, clone size, V gene, CDR3 protein. Clone size is stated in some rows and not others, as once, few, many or a class when expanded.

TRBJ1-4 | - | TRBV6-1 | AISLIPAEEEKLF
TRBJ2-2 | many | TRBV30 | AWRGLDTGELF
TRBJ2-5 | - | TRBV7-9 | ASSPQPQETQY
TRBJ2-7 | many | TRBV28 | ASSFGDRAYEQY
TRBJ2-1 | - | TRBV19 | ASSIGVGLEGDEQF
TRBJ2-7 | - | TRBV29-1 | SVDTGGSNEQY
TRBJ2-1 | few | TRBV30 | AWSGPTGEQF
TRBJ2-3 | many | TRBV3-1 | ASSLTRTSGSTDTQY
TRBJ2-1 | many | TRBV7-3 | ASSLGPFSYNEQF
TRBJ2-7 | - | TRBV13 | ASSTRQGPHSYEQY
TRBJ2-7 | - | TRBV6-1 | ASSSLLRTGSVEQY
TRBJ1-5 | - | TRBV12-3/TRBV12-4 | ASSGGGSGQPQH
TRBJ1-1 | many | TRBV7-2 | ASSLDSGLRNTEAF
TRBJ1-3 | few | TRBV5-1 | ASGDGGNTIY
TRBJ2-7 | many | TRBV15 | ATSSDYPPPEQY
TRBJ1-1 | many | TRBV12-3/TRBV12-4 | ASSFLSNTEAF
TRBJ1-4 | - | TRBV2 | ASRGAHNEKLF
TRBJ2-1 | - | TRBV2 | ASSEEAGGRSEQF
TRBJ1-2 | many | TRBV30 | AWSPATGDYGYT
TRBJ2-1 | - | TRBV28 | ASSTTRQVYNEQF
TRBJ2-3 | few | TRBV2 | ASSVGTSNTDTQY
TRBJ2-7 | few | TRBV6-2/TRBV6-3 | ASSSHRTSASYEQY
TRBJ1-1 | many | TRBV20-1 | SAIVMMNTEAF
TRBJ2-2 | few | TRBV27 | ASSPSGLAGGPAGELF
TRBJ2-1 | many | TRBV7-8 | ASSLVPGTSTF
TRBJ2-1 | many | TRBV27 | ASSSTRDRNEQF
TRBJ2-5 | many | TRBV20-1 | SATLAGGETQY
TRBJ1-2 | many | TRBV28 | ASSSPGQGGYGYT
TRBJ1-2 | few | TRBV18 | ASSPREQQGSVEGYT
TRBJ2-2 | many | TRBV5-1 | ASSLEGSGGMTGELF
TRBJ1-4 | - | TRBV4-1 | ASSQDIPGQVEEKLF
TRBJ1-1 | - | TRBV6-2/TRBV6-3 | ASSYSLRIEAF
TRBJ2-1 | - | TRBV7-9 | ASSSLTSGGGFSSYNEQF
TRBJ2-7 | - | TRBV5-6 | ASSRDRSPYEQY
TRBJ2-7 | - | TRBV30 | AWGGFYEQY